This is a list of T cell receptor beta chains from one sample in a study of blood T cell repertoires in COVID-19. The assay was immunoSEQ multiplex PCR, and TCRdb's table has in-frame clones only and misses some. The table lists under 300,000 clones, about 80% of them singletons. The specimen sequenced was peripheral blood. These receptors all stem from a woman aged 80 or over with active or convalescent COVID-19. The CDR3 runs from the conserved cysteine through the conserved F or W. D genes are given only for firm matches. Rows give clone size only sometimes, using once, few, many, or a class for an expanded clone.

j_gene	d_gene	abundance	len	v_gene	CDR3aa	CDR3nt
TRBJ2-3	TRBD2	NA	16	TRBV6-5	CASSYSLAGFTDTQYF	TGTGCCAGCAGTTACTCCCTAGCGGGGTTCACAGATACGCAGTATTTT
TRBJ2-1	TRBD2	NA	15	TRBV7-9	CASTLAGEVYNEQFF	TGTGCCAGCACCCTAGCGGGAGAAGTTTACAATGAGCAGTTCTTC
TRBJ1-2	TRBD1	NA	14	TRBV28	CAGRRQGADYGYTF	TGTGCCGGCCGAAGACAGGGGGCGGACTATGGCTACACCTTC
TRBJ2-5	NA	few	20	TRBV3-1/TRBV3-2	CASSPNPRLRDTKYQETQYF	TGTGCCAGCAGCCCAAACCCTAGACTCCGGGACACGAAGTACCAAGAGACCCAGTACTTC
TRBJ1-6	TRBD1	NA	14	TRBV10-3	CAISVDRGGSPLHF	TGTGCCATCAGTGTGGACAGGGGAGGTTCACCCCTCCACTTT
TRBJ2-3	TRBD2	once	16	TRBV12-5	CASGQNNGGSTDTQYF	TGTGCTAGTGGCCAAAACAACGGGGGGAGCACAGATACGCAGTATTTT
TRBJ2-1	NA	NA	14	TRBV28	CASSPETTYNEQFF	TGTGCCAGCAGCCCGGAGACCACCTACAATGAGCAGTTCTTC
TRBJ2-5	NA	NA	16	TRBV2	CASTRGGGPPGETQYF	TGTGCCAGCACCCGAGGGGGGGGCCCCCCCGGAGAGACCCAGTACTTC
TRBJ2-1	NA	NA	14	TRBV7-9	CASSLMGGYNEQFF	TGTGCCAGCAGCCTGATGGGGGGTTACAATGAGCAGTTCTTC
TRBJ1-2	TRBD1	NA	15	TRBV5-1	CASSLTQTGNYGYTF	TGCGCCAGCAGCTTGACCCAGACAGGGAATTACGGCTACACCTTC
TRBJ1-5	NA	NA	15	TRBV5-1	CASSPNPQGNQPQHF	TGCGCCAGCAGCCCCAACCCACAGGGAAATCAGCCCCAGCATTTT
TRBJ1-5	TRBD1	NA	15	TRBV6-6	CASTLTGNSNQPQHF	TGTGCCAGCACCCTGACAGGGAATAGCAATCAGCCCCAGCATTTT
TRBJ1-4	TRBD1	NA	12	TRBV6-2/TRBV6-3	CASSFGQGRGIF	TGTGCCAGCAGTTTCGGACAGGGCCGAGGTATTTTT
TRBJ2-1	NA	NA	13	TRBV2	CASVTQWNWEQFF	TGTGCCAGCGTGACTCAGTGGAACTGGGAGCAGTTCTTC
TRBJ1-5	TRBD1	NA	16	TRBV28	CASSFLAGTGNQPQHF	TGTGCCAGCAGTTTCCTGGCCGGGACAGGGAATCAGCCCCAGCATTTT
TRBJ2-2	TRBD1	NA	15	TRBV7-9	CASSSRTGGIGELFF	TGTGCCAGCAGCTCCCGGACAGGGGGCATCGGGGAGCTGTTTTTT
TRBJ2-7	TRBD1	NA	16	TRBV14	CASSHIRDRGQYEQYF	TGTGCCAGCAGCCACATCCGGGACAGGGGGCAATACGAGCAGTACTTC
TRBJ1-5	NA	NA	12	TRBV3-1/TRBV3-2	CASSLNNQPQHF	TGTGCCAGCAGCCTAAATAATCAGCCCCAGCATTTT
TRBJ2-3	NA	NA	11	TRBV20-1	CSAPLGEAQYF	TGCAGTGCCCCGCTGGGAGAGGCGCAGTATTTT
TRBJ1-2	NA	NA	11	TRBV28	CASSFRVGYTF	TGTGCCAGCAGTTTTCGGGTCGGCTACACCTTC
TRBJ1-3	TRBD1	NA	15	TRBV2	CASSRTGVGRNTIYF	TGTGCCAGCAGCAGGACAGGGGTAGGGAGAAACACCATATATTTT
TRBJ1-2	NA	NA	14	TRBV5-1	CASSPADNNYGYTF	TGCGCCAGCAGCCCCGCGGACAATAACTATGGCTACACCTTC
TRBJ2-7	TRBD2	NA	14	TRBV27	CASSLWRGAYEQYF	TGTGCCAGCAGTTTGTGGCGGGGGGCTTACGAGCAGTACTTC
TRBJ1-3	NA	NA	15	TRBV5-6	CASSPYRVTGNTIYF	TGTGCCAGCAGCCCATACAGGGTAACTGGAAACACCATATATTTT
TRBJ2-7	NA	NA	15	TRBV5-1	CASSLVGRGAREQYF	TGCGCCAGCAGCTTAGTCGGCAGAGGAGCGAGGGAGCAGTACTTC
TRBJ1-5	NA	NA	14	TRBV6-2/TRBV6-3	CASSRYGSYQPQHF	TGTGCCAGCAGTCGGTACGGGAGCTATCAGCCCCAGCATTTT
TRBJ2-1	TRBD2	NA	17	TRBV19	CASSIILSAGGYNEQFF	TGTGCCAGTAGTATCATCCTTTCGGCGGGAGGGTACAATGAGCAGTTCTTC
TRBJ1-4	TRBD1	NA	15	TRBV3-1/TRBV3-2	CASSQGTALPEKLFF	TGTGCCAGCAGCCAGGGGACAGCTCTTCCCGAAAAACTGTTTTTT
TRBJ2-7	NA	NA	15	TRBV5-1	CASSPDAGPTYEQYF	TGCGCCAGCAGCCCCGACGCGGGGCCGACCTACGAGCAGTACTTC
TRBJ1-2	NA	NA	16	TRBV7-2	CASSLIAGLNNYGYTF	TGTGCCAGCAGCTTAATAGCCGGACTAAATAACTATGGCTACACCTTC
TRBJ1-3	NA	NA	16	TRBV28	CASSSLEGQYGNTIYF	TGTGCCAGCAGCTCCCTCGAAGGACAGTACGGAAACACCATATATTTT
TRBJ2-2	TRBD2	few	17	TRBV19	CASSSTSGRANTGELFF	TGTGCCAGTAGTTCGACTAGCGGGAGGGCCAACACCGGGGAGCTGTTTTTT
TRBJ1-2	TRBD1	few	13	TRBV6-2/TRBV6-3	CASTPDRVVGYTF	TGTGCCAGCACCCCGGACAGGGTGGTGGGCTACACCTTC
TRBJ1-2	NA	NA	15	TRBV9	CASSVGAGRDYGYTF	TGTGCCAGCAGCGTAGGGGCAGGGAGGGACTATGGCTACACCTTC
TRBJ2-7	NA	NA	14	TRBV4-2	CASSQAGVSHEQYF	TGTGCCAGCAGCCAAGCAGGGGTCTCCCACGAGCAGTACTTC
TRBJ1-3	NA	NA	19	TRBV7-6	CASSLAPRGQSSSGNTIYF	TGTGCCAGCAGCTTAGCTCCGCGGGGTCAATCCAGCTCTGGAAACACCATATATTTT
TRBJ1-4	NA	NA	15	TRBV19	CASSLRRGTNEKLFF	TGTGCCAGTAGTCTAAGGCGGGGGACTAATGAAAAACTGTTTTTT
TRBJ2-1	NA	NA	17	TRBV30	CAWNSDRSRGSYNEQFF	TGTGCCTGGAATTCCGACAGGTCAAGGGGGTCCTACAATGAGCAGTTCTTC
TRBJ2-1	NA	NA	13	TRBV28	CASRSGGYNEQFF	TGTGCCAGCAGAAGTGGGGGGTACAATGAGCAGTTCTTC
TRBJ1-1	TRBD1	once	17	TRBV5-1	CASSGGQGSAVNTEAFF	TGCGCCAGCAGCGGCGGACAGGGGTCGGCGGTGAACACTGAAGCTTTCTTT
TRBJ2-5	TRBD1	NA	16	TRBV9	CASSVYQGARQETQYF	TGTGCCAGCAGCGTGTACCAGGGGGCTCGGCAAGAGACCCAGTACTTC
TRBJ2-2	NA	once	14	TRBV19	CASSLRDRTGELFF	TGTGCCAGTAGTCTGCGGGACAGAACCGGGGAGCTGTTTTTT
TRBJ2-1	NA	NA	15	TRBV5-1	CASSTGSSLSNEQFF	TGCGCCAGCAGCACCGGATCTAGCTTGAGCAATGAGCAGTTCTTC
TRBJ1-1	NA	few	14	TRBV7-9	CASSLQGQNTEAFF	TGTGCCAGCAGCCTACAGGGTCAGAACACTGAAGCTTTCTTT
TRBJ2-2	NA	once	15	TRBV6-2/TRBV6-3	CASSYSWGNTGELFF	TGTGCCAGCAGTTACAGCTGGGGCAACACCGGGGAGCTGTTTTTT
TRBJ2-1	TRBD2	NA	16	TRBV4-2	CASSEGTSGSQNEQFF	TGTGCCAGCAGCGAAGGGACTAGCGGGAGTCAGAATGAGCAGTTCTTC